This TCR beta chain emerged from a study of control samples from healthy donors and cancer patients. This clone was detected once. Profiled with immunoSEQ multiplex PCR; TCRdb holds only in-frame clones, not every one. This table has 150,000 to 200,000 clones, just over 90% appearing once. CDR3 length: 17 amino acids. V shed 3 bases, J shed 6 bases, and the junction held 11 bases outside the gene matches. Germline loops: CDR1 WNHNN, CDR2 SYGVQD (reference sequence). V and J are TRBV10-1 and TRBJ2-2; 9 bases are a match to TRBD2. Sequenced sample: blood. This TCR was recovered from a man under 40 in good health. This chain's CDR3 is CASSETAGGRRAGELFF. Here the CDR3 DNA reads TGCGCCAGCAGTGAAACGGCGGGGGGGCGGAGGGCCGGGGAGCTGTTTTTT.